This T cell receptor (beta chain) was recovered during a study of cytomegalovirus exposure and HLA in healthy donors. Donors likely had unrecorded immune exposures despite being nominally healthy when sampled. The CDR3 covers 18 residues. Germline loops: CDR1 SGHTA, CDR2 FQGTGA. V was trimmed by 1 base and J by 0 bases, leaving 13 bases between them. To note about this clone: Its target is unknown.

The PCR contained 60 Vbeta and 13 Jbeta primers. Only in-frame clones appear in the TCRdb table, and some are missing; sequencing was by immunoSEQ multiplex PCR. The sample carries under 150,000 clones, around three quarters recorded once. Study-wide findings and caveats: Over 150 TCR beta chains were listed as cytomegalovirus-associated.

The receptor's source is a woman between 45 and 60 years old in good health and CMV-seronegative. The chain recombines TRBV7-3 with TRBJ2-6; D perhaps matches TRBD1 (5 bases). The sample comprised PBMCs. The CDR3 reads CASSLRGHWSSGANVLTF. In DNA form, the CDR3 reads TGTGCCAGCAGCTTAAGGGGCCACTGGAGCTCTGGGGCCAACGTCCTGACTTTC.